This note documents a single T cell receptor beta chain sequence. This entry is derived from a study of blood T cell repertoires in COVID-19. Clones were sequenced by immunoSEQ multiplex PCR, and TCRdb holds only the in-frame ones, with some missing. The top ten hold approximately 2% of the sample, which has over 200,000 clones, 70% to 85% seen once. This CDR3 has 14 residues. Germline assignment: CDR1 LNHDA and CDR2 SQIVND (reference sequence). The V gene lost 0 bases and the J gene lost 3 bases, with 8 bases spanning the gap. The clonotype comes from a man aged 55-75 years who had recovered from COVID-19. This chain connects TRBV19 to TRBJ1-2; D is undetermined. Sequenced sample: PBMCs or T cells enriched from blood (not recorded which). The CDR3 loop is CASSIEAGYYGYTF. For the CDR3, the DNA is TGTGCCAGTAGTATAGAGGCAGGATACTATGGCTACACCTTC.